This TCR beta chain is drawn from a study of blood T cells in healthy people across ages. Study results and caveats: Naive T cell percentage showed a strong correlation with the diversity of TCR beta. Diversity figures based on one million T cells were deemed too low.

The CDR3 runs to 16 residues. Germline V lookup: CDR1 MNHNY, CDR2 SVGAGI (reference sequence). J was trimmed by 4 bases and V by 3 bases; bases with no gene match: 9. Primers used in a second PCR of roughly 6 to 11 cycles were a sample-barcoded 5' primer and a J-beta primer mix. MiXCR was run by TCRdb on the 5' RACE reads, yielding one entry per CDR3 protein. The sample lists roughly 1,700,000 distinct CDR3 sequences, roughly 28% occurring once. About this clonotype: Its specificity is not known.

The specimen was blood. The chain recombines TRBV6-6 with TRBJ1-1, with TRBD1 identical over 9 bases. This clonotype originated in a woman between 25 and 40 years old in good health. In DNA form, the CDR3 reads TGTGCCAGCAGTTATACAGGGGGCACAGGGGCCACTGAAGCTTTCTTT. It codes for CASSYTGGTGATEAFF.